These 5 T cell receptor beta chains originate from one sample sequenced in a study of shared clonotypes between healthy human individuals. The repertoire was sequenced with immunoSEQ multiplex PCR; TCRdb's copy has only in-frame clones and lacks some. The repertoire holds a few million clones, with around 90% as singletons. The sequencing input was naive CD4+ T cells sorted from blood. Subset denoted: CD45RA+ positively selected. These receptor sequences come from a man aged 18 to 29 in good health.

The chain links TRBV4-3 to TRBJ1-1; D perhaps matches TRBD1 (5 bases). Trimming left V 1 base short and J 5 bases short, with 11 bases between. CDR1 is LGHNA, CDR2 YSLEER, per germline. This CDR3 is 14 amino acids long. The CDR3 spells CASSQVQGGTEAFF. The DNA for the CDR3 is TGCGCCAGCAGCCAAGTTCAGGGAGGGACTGAAGCTTTCTTT.

This rearrangement joins TRBV6-1 to TRBJ2-7, with 14 bases fitting TRBD2. V was clipped by 4 bases and J by 4 bases; unmatched bases: 6. Germline CDR1 MNHNS, CDR2 SASEGT. This CDR3 has 16 residues. The CDR3 sequence is CASSGGLAGGLYEQYF. The CDR3, as DNA: TGTGCCAGCAGTGGAGGACTAGCGGGAGGATTGTACGAGCAGTACTTC.

This clone was detected only once. This chain links TRBV9 with TRBJ2-1; the D is unclear. The CDR3 extends over 15 amino acids. Germline values: CDR1 SGDLS, CDR2 YYNGEE. V was trimmed by 4 bases and J by 0 bases, leaving 11 bases between them. In DNA, the CDR3 is TGTGCCAGCAGCCCGGAACTTCTCTCCTACAATGAGCAGTTCTTC. Protein sequence: CASSPELLSYNEQFF. The complete variable domain, with remaining parts taken from reference TRBV9 and TRBJ2-1, reads DSGVTQTPKHLITATGQRVTLRCSPRSGDLSVYWYQQSLDQGLQFLIQYYNGEERAKGNILERFSAQQFPDLHSELNLSSLELGDSALYFCASSPELLSYNEQFFGPGTRLTVL.

V usage is TRBV6-5 and J usage is TRBJ1-1; D not certain. The CDR3 spans 14 residues. Germline CDR1 MNHEY, CDR2 SVGAGI. V shed 6 bases and J shed 1 base, with 12 bases lying between them. The CDR3 protein is CASRPSGRNTEAFF. CDR3 nucleotide sequence: TGTGCCAGCAGGCCTTCGGGGAGGAACACTGAAGCTTTCTTT.

This clone was found a few times. The chain is built from TRBV2 and TRBJ2-3; tentative D call: TRBD2 (6 bases). This CDR3 region has 14 residues. Looked up from germline, CDR1 is SNHLY and CDR2 is FYNNEI. Trimming took off 7 bases at V and 4 bases at J, with 15 bases between the two ends. This CDR3 reads CASIEGGEPDTQYF. The CDR3 region has the DNA TGTGCCAGCATCGAGGGCGGGGAGCCAGATACGCAGTATTTT. The full variable domain, completed using reference TRBV2 and TRBJ2-3, is EPEVTQTPSHQVTQMGQEVILRCVPISNHLYFYWYRQILGQKVEFLVSFYNNEISEKSEIFDDQFSVERPDGSNFTLKIRSTKLEDSAMYFCASIEGGEPDTQYFGPGTRLTVL.